These T cell receptor beta chains were read from a single sample in a study of blood T cells in healthy people across ages. TCRdb analysed the 5' RACE reads with MiXCR anew, one entry per CDR3 protein. The data contain 800,000 to 950,000 distinct CDR3 sequences, 25% to 30% of them singletons. Separately, the same data were catalogued under a study of T cells of mothers and their children.

The sequenced sample consisted of blood. These receptors came from a woman aged 40-49 years in good health. The CDR3 runs from the conserved cysteine through the conserved F or W. The D gene is left open where the match is weak. Not every row has a clone size; where given, it reads once, few, many or a size class.

clone size,J gene,D gene,V gene,CDR3 protein,CDR3 DNA
once,TRBJ2-2,TRBD2,TRBV20-1,CSAFLAGNTGELFF,TGCAGTGCTTTTCTAGCGGGTAACACCGGGGAGCTGTTTTTT
few,TRBJ2-1,TRBD2,TRBV5-1,CASSGLAADNEQFF,TGCGCCAGCAGCGGACTAGCGGCAGACAATGAGCAGTTCTTC
few,TRBJ1-2,-,TRBV28,CTSSLPLGATKGNYGYTF,TGTACCAGCAGTTTACCTTTAGGGGCCACAAAAGGAAACTATGGCTACACCTTC
few,TRBJ1-2,-,TRBV27,CASSLLGTGGYTF,TGTGCCAGCAGTTTGTTAGGGACGGGTGGTTACACCTTC
-,TRBJ1-3,-,TRBV20-1,CGAGAGNTIYF,TGCGGTGCTGGGGCCGGAAACACCATATATTTT
-,TRBJ1-2,-,TRBV5-1,CASRQRDNYGYTF,TGCGCCAGCAGGCAAAGGGATAACTATGGCTACACCTTC
many,TRBJ2-7,TRBD2,TRBV20-1,CSARAMTSATYEQYF,TGCAGTGCTAGAGCCATGACTAGCGCTACCTACGAGCAGTACTTC
many,TRBJ2-4,-,TRBV6-2/TRBV6-3,CASSHRTGNIQYF,TGTGCCAGCAGTCATCGGACGGGAAACATTCAGTACTTC
-,TRBJ2-1,TRBD2,TRBV2,CASRSWRGAQDEQFF,TGTGCCAGCAGGAGCTGGCGGGGGGCCCAGGATGAGCAGTTCTTC
many,TRBJ1-2,-,TRBV12-3/TRBV12-4,CASSLVPGRGYTF,TGTGCCAGCAGTTTAGTTCCAGGGCGTGGCTACACCTTC
few,TRBJ2-1,-,TRBV6-5,CASTLNRDRFNEQFF,TGTGCCAGCACCCTCAACCGGGACCGATTCAATGAGCAGTTCTTC
-,TRBJ2-7,-,TRBV24-1,CATSAAVRPYEQYF,TGTGCCACCAGTGCGGCAGTGAGGCCTTACGAGCAGTACTTC
few,TRBJ1-3,-,TRBV7-6,CASSLSGLSGNTIYF,TGTGCCAGCAGCTTATCGGGGCTGTCTGGAAACACCATATATTTT
-,TRBJ2-7,-,TRBV7-9,CASSLKPGAYNEQYF,TGTGCCAGCAGCCTTAAGCCAGGGGCCTACAATGAGCAGTACTTC
few,TRBJ1-4,-,TRBV5-1,CASSLWSNEKLFF,TGCGCCAGCAGCTTGTGGTCTAATGAAAAACTGTTTTTT
many,TRBJ1-5,-,TRBV20-1,CSAKGHSNQPQHF,TGCAGTGCTAAAGGACACTCCAATCAGCCCCAGCATTTT
-,TRBJ2-3,-,TRBV12-3/TRBV12-4,CASWGEDTDTQYF,TGTGCCAGTTGGGGGGAGGACACAGATACGCAGTATTTT
few,TRBJ2-3,TRBD1,TRBV27,CASSPIWDRGLDTQYF,TGTGCCAGCAGTCCAATTTGGGACAGGGGCCTAGATACGCAGTATTTT
few,TRBJ2-5,TRBD1,TRBV9,CASSVRPGGLGETQYF,TGTGCCAGCAGCGTCCGACCAGGGGGTTTAGGAGAGACCCAGTACTTC
-,TRBJ1-1,-,TRBV7-9,CASSALGDEAFF,TGTGCCAGCAGCGCCTTGGGGGATGAAGCTTTCTTT
-,TRBJ1-2,TRBD1,TRBV28,CASSAGGYGYTF,TGTGCCAGCAGTGCAGGGGGCTATGGCTACACCTTC
many,TRBJ1-1,-,TRBV5-1,CASSEGGTEAFF,TGCGCCAGCAGCGAGGGAGGCACTGAAGCTTTCTTT
many,TRBJ2-1,-,TRBV11-2,CASSLFLGQGSNEQFF,TGTGCCAGCAGCTTATTCCTGGGTCAGGGGAGCAATGAGCAGTTCTTC
-,TRBJ1-1,-,TRBV12-3/TRBV12-4,CASSLGWGGEAFF,TGTGCCAGCAGTTTGGGATGGGGGGGTGAAGCTTTCTTT
many,TRBJ2-1,-,TRBV5-1,CASSLDGAGMIYSYNEQFF,TGCGCCAGCAGCTTGGACGGTGCGGGGATGATATACTCCTACAATGAGCAGTTCTTC
-,TRBJ1-6,-,TRBV28,CASSFGQNNSPLHF,TGTGCCAGCAGTTTCGGGCAGAATAATTCACCCCTCCACTTT
once,TRBJ2-7,-,TRBV11-1,CASSNSPYEQYF,TGTGCCAGCAGCAATAGTCCTTACGAGCAGTACTTC
few,TRBJ2-1,-,TRBV10-3,CAINPNVGNEQFF,TGTGCCATCAACCCGAACGTAGGGAATGAGCAGTTCTTC
once,TRBJ1-2,-,TRBV20-1,CSAHTTDYGYTF,TGCAGTGCGCACACCACTGACTATGGCTACACCTTC
-,TRBJ2-7,-,TRBV7-9,CASSWAAYEQYF,TGTGCCAGCAGCTGGGCAGCCTACGAGCAGTACTTC
many,TRBJ2-6,-,TRBV27,CASMAHSSGANVLTF,TGTGCCAGCATGGCCCACAGCTCTGGGGCCAACGTCCTGACTTTC
few,TRBJ2-5,-,TRBV9,CASSVGETRYF,TGTGCCAGCAGCGTTGGGGAGACCCGGTACTTC
few,TRBJ1-1,TRBD1,TRBV29-1,CSVRTGGSGAEAFF,TGCAGCGTTCGTACAGGGGGCTCAGGCGCTGAAGCTTTCTTT
-,TRBJ1-1,TRBD1,TRBV10-3,CAIKRDRPNTEAFF,TGTGCCATCAAAAGGGACAGGCCAAACACTGAAGCTTTCTTT
many,TRBJ2-3,TRBD2,TRBV20-1,CSAARSGLAVDTQYF,TGCAGTGCTGCCCGATCTGGACTAGCTGTAGATACGCAGTATTTT
-,TRBJ2-5,-,TRBV6-1,CASIPALGRRETQYF,TGTGCCAGCATCCCGGCCCTGGGACGACGAGAGACCCAGTACTTC
few,TRBJ1-1,-,TRBV29-1,CSVEEGSRTEAFF,TGCAGCGTTGAGGAAGGGTCGCGGACTGAAGCTTTCTTT
many,TRBJ2-7,TRBD1,TRBV29-1,CSVGAGTGYEQYF,TGCAGCGTTGGGGCTGGGACAGGGTACGAGCAGTACTTC
many,TRBJ2-4,-,TRBV7-6,CASSPLEGNIQYF,TGTGCCAGCAGCCCCTTGGAGGGGAACATTCAGTACTTC
-,TRBJ2-1,-,TRBV20-1,CSARDEFPYNEQFF,TGCAGTGCTAGAGATGAGTTTCCCTACAATGAGCAGTTCTTC
few,TRBJ2-1,-,TRBV4-3,CASSPPWYNEQFF,TGCGCCAGCAGCCCCCCCTGGTACAATGAGCAGTTCTTC
-,TRBJ1-1,TRBD1,TRBV10-3,CAISAGTVNTEAFF,TGTGCCATCAGTGCTGGGACAGTGAACACTGAAGCTTTCTTT
many,TRBJ2-3,-,TRBV6-5,CASSYSWRGGEDTQYF,TGTGCCAGCAGTTACTCCTGGAGGGGGGGCGAAGATACGCAGTATTTT
many,TRBJ2-7,-,TRBV19,CASSTGHEQYF,TGTGCCAGTAGTACGGGACACGAGCAGTACTTC
few,TRBJ2-5,-,TRBV5-1,CASSASSTETQYF,TGCGCCAGCAGCGCATCTAGCACTGAGACCCAGTACTTC
-,TRBJ2-1,-,TRBV7-8,CASSLGYGSYNEQVF,TGTGCCAGCAGCTTAGGGTACGGCTCCTACAATGAGCAGGTCTTC
many,TRBJ2-1,TRBD1,TRBV28,CASSSWDREFF,TGTGCCAGCAGTTCATGGGACAGAGAGTTCTTC
-,TRBJ2-1,TRBD1,TRBV7-2,CASSLAWDRRYNEQFF,TGTGCCAGCAGCTTAGCCTGGGACAGGCGCTACAATGAGCAGTTCTTC
many,TRBJ1-6,-,TRBV10-3,CAIGMGQTNSPLHF,TGTGCCATCGGGATGGGACAAACCAATTCACCCCTCCACTTT
many,TRBJ2-7,-,TRBV5-1,CASSFAQDEQYF,TGCGCCAGCAGCTTCGCCCAGGACGAGCAGTACTTC
few,TRBJ2-3,TRBD1,TRBV6-4,CASSPPPGQGVTDTQYF,TGTGCCAGCAGCCCACCCCCGGGACAGGGGGTGACAGATACGCAGTATTTT
-,TRBJ1-6,-,TRBV20-1,CSARDNYNSPLHF,TGCAGTGCTAGGGACAACTATAATTCACCCCTCCACTTT
-,TRBJ2-7,TRBD1,TRBV9,CASSVSGTGGEEQYF,TGTGCCAGCAGCGTTAGCGGGACAGGGGGGGAAGAGCAGTACTTC
few,TRBJ2-5,-,TRBV28,CASSFSLTGSEQYF,TGTGCCAGCAGTTTCTCTCTGACGGGATCGGAGCAGTACTTC